Sequencing of this T cell receptor (beta chain) was carried out in a study of early T cells in non-severe SARS-CoV-2 infection. Study-wide background: It was bulk RNA from unsorted whole blood that was sequenced, and the chains were unpaired.

A remark on this clonotype: Its antigen is unknown.

Findings of the study overall: The VDJdb matching leaned toward anti-spike CD8 responses and overlooked private and CD4 specificities.

This CDR3 region has 15 residues. Trimming at V came to 2 bases and at J to 1 base, leaving 4 bases not matched to a gene. Per germline, CDR1 MNHEY and CDR2 SVGAGI. Separate cDNA molecules each had unique molecular identifiers attached to them. TCRdb reprocessed the 5' RACE reads via MiXCR and lists one record per CDR3 protein. The sample contains tens of thousands of distinct CDR3 sequences, around 10% of which appear only once. This chain connects TRBV6-5 to TRBJ2-7, with TRBD1 matching over 8 bases. Sequenced input: whole blood. The receptor comes from an adult who was a healthcare worker with PCR-confirmed SARS-CoV-2 infection or an uninfected control (not recorded which). CDR3 nucleotides: TGTGCCAGCAGTTACCAGGGGGCGCGTTCCTACGAGCAGTACTTC. It is translated as CASSYQGARSYEQYF.